A single sample gave rise to the 13 T cell receptor beta chains below, sequenced in a study of cytomegalovirus exposure and HLA in healthy donors. PCR was performed using 60 Vbeta and 13 Jbeta primers. Here immunoSEQ multiplex PCR was the method, and the copy in TCRdb shows in-frame clones only, minus some. The table records approximately 200,000 clones, around 74% of them present only once. Sequenced input: PBMCs. The receptor set was obtained from a girl under 18 in good health and CMV-seropositive.

The V gene is TRBV10-3, the J gene TRBJ1-3; 11 bases fit TRBD1. The ends lost 4 bases at V and 4 bases at J; junction bases unmatched: 0. Germline loops: CDR1 ENHRY, CDR2 SYGVKD. The CDR3 covers 14 residues. The chain's CDR3 is CAISGTGGGNTIYF. CDR3 bases: TGTGCCATCAGTGGGACAGGGGGCGGAAACACCATATATTTT.

V and J are TRBV5-1 and TRBJ1-1, with TRBD1 as a possible D gene (5 bases). V was cut by 0 bases and J by 5 bases, with 14 bases left in between. Germline values: CDR1 SGHRS, CDR2 YFSETQ. This CDR3 has 15 residues. For the CDR3, the DNA is TGCGCCAGCAGCTTGGGGTGGCAGGGTGATACTGAAGCTTTCTTT. It translates to CASSLGWQGDTEAFF.

The chain has TRBV7-2 and TRBJ1-1, with D perhaps matching TRBD1 (6 bases). The CDR3 contains 15 residues. Germline CDR1 is SGHTA and CDR2 is FQGNSA. Deletions cut 5 bases from V and 1 base from J, with 14 bases between. The CDR3 DNA reads as TGTGCCAGCAGCGGGTGGGACACTCAGAACACTGAAGCTTTCTTT. It translates to CASSGWDTQNTEAFF.

This rearrangement joins TRBV7-2 to TRBJ2-6, with 7 bases that match TRBD1. V lost 8 bases, J lost 0 bases, and 10 bases stayed unmatched. Germline CDR1 SGHTA, CDR2 FQGNSA. CDR3 size: 17 residues. The CDR3 here is CASPRSRDSSGANVLTF. DNA for the CDR3: TGTGCCAGCCCGCGGTCCCGGGACAGCTCTGGGGCCAACGTCCTGACTTTC. The full variable domain, its missing parts supplied by reference TRBV7-2 and TRBJ2-6, is GAGVSQSPSNKVTEKGKDVELRCDPISGHTALYWYRQSLGQGLEFLIYFQGNSAPDKSGLPSDRFSAERTGGSVSTLTIQRTQQEDSAVYLCASPRSRDSSGANVLTFGAGSRLTVL.

About this clone itself: The sample has other DNA sequences that encode this CDR3 too. The chain joins TRBV5-1 to TRBJ2-7; 8 bases agree with TRBD1. The trim removed 4 bases at V and 1 base at J, leaving 4 bases unmatched. The CDR3 has 14 residues. Germline V gene data show CDR1 as SGHRS and CDR2 as YFSETQ. DNA of the CDR3: TGCGCCAGCAGCCCTGGACAGGGTTCCTACGAGCAGTACTTC. This encodes CASSPGQGSYEQYF.

The rearrangement joins TRBV9 to TRBJ2-7; TRBD1 agrees at 9 bases. The CDR3 sequence is 16 residues long. CDR1 SGDLS and CDR2 YYNGEE come from the germline V gene. V trimming: 4 bases; J trimming: 9 bases; junction bases outside the gene matches: 17. In nucleotides, the CDR3 is TGTGCCAGCAGCCCCTCTAGTGACCCGGGACAGGGTGGGCAGTACTTC. This encodes CASSPSSDPGQGGQYF.

CDR3 DNA sequence: TGTGCCAGCAGTATAGGGGGCGTCGGCGACTATGGCTACACCTTC. Amino acids: CASSIGGVGDYGYTF. The rearrangement uses TRBV5-4 and TRBJ1-2; 7 bases align to TRBD1. V was pared by 5 bases and J by 3 bases, with 10 bases of the junction left unmatched. CDR3 length: 15 amino acids. The germline V gene has CDR1 SGHNT and CDR2 YYREEE (reference sequence). The full variable domain, with the rest looked up from reference TRBV5-4 and TRBJ1-2, is ETGVTQSPTHLIKTRGQQVTLRCSSQSGHNTVSWYQQALGQGPQFIFQYYREEENGRGNFPPRFSGLQFPNYSSELNVNALELDDSALYLCASSIGGVGDYGYTFGSGTRLTVV.

V is TRBV11-2 and J is TRBJ1-2, with D uncertain. The CDR3 sequence is 14 residues long. Germline assignment: CDR1 SGHAT and CDR2 FQNNGV. V was pared by 1 base and J by 2 bases, with 8 bases between. CDR3 sequence reads: CASSLGTGNYGYTF. The DNA for the CDR3 is TGTGCCAGCAGCTTAGGGACTGGGAACTATGGCTACACCTTC.

This clone is a singleton in its sample. This chain joins TRBV30 and TRBJ2-4, with D tentatively TRBD1 (6 bases). V was shortened by 8 bases and J by 3 bases, with 17 bases between the two germline ends. The germline CDR1 and CDR2 sequences are GTSNPN and SVGIG (reference sequence). The CDR3 sequence is 14 residues long. The CDR3 protein is CAGNQGSLKNIQYF. The CDR3 nucleotides are TGTGCCGGGAATCAGGGGAGCCTCAAAAACATTCAGTACTTC.

CDR3 sequence reads: CASSPKKGAENNSPLHF. In DNA form, the CDR3 reads TGTGCCAGCAGCCCAAAAAAGGGGGCTGAGAATAATTCACCCCTCCACTTT. The chain combines TRBV7-6 with TRBJ1-6; 7 bases are a match to TRBD1. CDR3 length: 17 amino acids. Germline values: CDR1 SGHVS, CDR2 FNYEAQ. J lost 5 bases, V lost 5 bases, and 12 bases had no gene match.

The rearrangement links TRBV7-7 to TRBJ2-3; D call uncertain. The CDR3 spans 15 residues. The germline CDR1 and CDR2 sequences are SSHAT and FNYEAQ (reference sequence). V gave up 4 bases and J gave up 3 bases, with 14 bases separating them. CDR3 DNA sequence: TGTGCCAGCAGCTCCCATTCTGGCCCGACAGATACGCAGTATTTT. Amino acids: CASSSHSGPTDTQYF.

This chain uses TRBV5-4 with TRBJ2-1; a possible D gene is TRBD1 (6 bases). CDR1 is SGHNT, CDR2 YYREEE, per germline (reference sequence). This CDR3 is built from 20 residues. V gave up 1 base and J gave up 4 bases, with 27 bases separating them. The CDR3 protein is CASSLTGRQDGSAGYNEQFF. CDR3 in DNA: TGTGCCAGCAGCTTGACGGGCCGACAGGATGGGAGTGCCGGATACAATGAGCAGTTCTTC.

A note on this clone: Other nucleotide sequences in the sample specify the same CDR3. The CDR3 protein is CASSPPSSYEQYF. CDR3 in DNA: TGTGCCAGCAGCCCCCCGAGCTCCTACGAGCAGTACTTC. The V call is TRBV5-4, the J call TRBJ2-7; D is unresolved. With 4 bases removed from V and 0 bases from J, the gap between germline ends came to 8 bases. The germline V gene has CDR1 SGHNT and CDR2 YYREEE (reference sequence). The CDR3 has 13 residues.